The clone carrying this T cell receptor (beta chain) was picked up many times. Its antigen is unidentified. The CDR3 is 13 amino acids. Germline lookup yields CDR1 DFQATT and CDR2 SNEGSKA (reference sequence). Deletions cut 2 bases from V and 4 bases from J, with 11 bases between. The data derive from a study of T cells in Graves' hyperthyroidism and ophthalmopathy. In making diagnoses, clinical symptoms, serum thyroxine and TRAb, thyroid ultrasound and orbital computed tomography were all used. General study points: The model foresaw ophthalmopathy a median around 6 months prior to onset.

From RNA transcripts, TCR beta CDR3 regions were amplified. The HTBI set primed first-round TCR CDR3 RT-PCR. TCRdb redid the calling of the multiplex PCR reads with MiXCR, one entry per CDR3 protein. This table has about 300,000 distinct CDR3 sequences, approximately 19% appearing once. This TCR was sampled from a man aged 45-65 years with Graves' ophthalmopathy. Sequences were obtained from blood. The J gene is TRBJ2-5, the V gene TRBV20-1; D may correspond to TRBD1 or TRBD2 (6 bases each). CDR3 bases: TGCAGTGCTAGAAAAGGAGGGGGAGAGACCCAGTACTTC. Its protein product is CSARKGGGETQYF.